These 32 T cell receptor beta chains share one sample of origin, sequenced in a study of shared T cell receptors in the human thymus. TCRdb's copy holds only in-frame clones and misses some; the assay was immunoSEQ multiplex PCR. The table records 650,000 to 950,000 clones, 80% to 90% of them present only once. The same sample was also used in a study of human thymus T cells.

Material: thymocytes. These receptors were obtained from a girl in the first two years of life with a congenital heart defect.

The chain carries TRBV7-2 and TRBJ1-1; D is perhaps TRBD1 (6 bases). Trimming stripped 5 bases from V and 1 base from J, with 14 bases between. The CDR3 is made up of 15 amino acids. The germline gives CDR1 SGHTA, CDR2 FQGNSA. Written as DNA, the CDR3 is TGTGCCAGCAGCAGTCGACAGGTGAAGAACACTGAAGCTTTCTTT. It specifies CASSSRQVKNTEAFF.

V and J are TRBV19 and TRBJ1-4, with TRBD1 matching over 9 bases. The CDR3 runs 15 residues. J lost 7 bases, V lost 4 bases, and 7 bases had no gene match. Germline loops: CDR1 LNHDA, CDR2 SQIVND (reference sequence). The CDR3, as DNA: TGTGCCAGTAGTACCCGGGACAGGGAGCCTGAAAAACTGTTTTTT. It translates to CASSTRDREPEKLFF.

The V gene is TRBV7-9, the J gene TRBJ1-1; D not certain. The CDR3 extends over 15 amino acids. Germline V gives CDR1 SEHNR, CDR2 FQNEAQ (reference sequence). Trimming took off 1 base at V and 0 bases at J, with 9 bases between the two ends. CDR3 region: CASSLESQLNTEAFF. CDR3 nucleotide sequence: TGTGCCAGCAGCTTAGAATCCCAGTTGAACACTGAAGCTTTCTTT.

The chain couples TRBV20-1 to TRBJ1-1; D remains ambiguous. The CDR3 totals 10 residues. Germline V lookup: CDR1 DFQATT, CDR2 SNEGSKA (reference sequence). CDR3 nucleotide sequence: TGCAGAGCCGCGAACACTGAAGCTTTCTTT. Protein: CRAANTEAFF.

In DNA, the CDR3 is TGTGCCAGCAGCCGGGGGGCCACGACAGGGGAGCAGGAGACCCAGTACTTC. This translates into CASSRGATTGEQETQYF. V and J are TRBV5-6 and TRBJ2-5, with D maybe TRBD1 (8 bases). Germline lookup yields CDR1 SGHDT and CDR2 YYEEEE. CDR3 length equals 17 residues. Trimming left V 4 bases short and J 5 bases short, with 24 bases between. Full variable domain (rest looked up from reference TRBV5-6 and TRBJ2-5): DAGVTQSPTHLIKTRGQQVTLRCSPKSGHDTVSWYQQALGQGPQFIFQYYEEEERQRGNFPDRFSGHQFPNYSSELNVNALLLGDSALYLCASSRGATTGEQETQYFGPGTRLLVL.

The chain carries TRBV6-6 and TRBJ1-2; D possibly corresponds to TRBD1 (6 bases). The germline CDR1 and CDR2 sequences are MNHNY and SVGAGI (reference sequence). The germline V and J ends were trimmed by 7 bases and 9 bases, with 12 bases remaining between them. The CDR3 loop spans 11 amino acids. The CDR3 reads CASTGQWSYTF. The CDR3 DNA reads TGTGCCAGCACCGGACAGTGGAGCTACACCTTC.

The chain recombines TRBV9 with TRBJ2-5, with D unresolved. Between the trimmed V and J ends, which lost 0 bases and 10 bases, there was a span of 19 bases. Germline V gives CDR1 SGDLS, CDR2 YYNGEE. The CDR3 spans 15 residues. CDR3 in amino acids: CASSVAVYDSEDQYF. The CDR3 DNA reads as TGTGCCAGCAGCGTAGCCGTTTACGATTCAGAAGACCAGTACTTC. The full variable domain, its missing parts supplied by reference TRBV9 and TRBJ2-5, is DSGVTQTPKHLITATGQRVTLRCSPRSGDLSVYWYQQSLDQGLQFLIQYYNGEERAKGNILERFSAQQFPDLHSELNLSSLELGDSALYFCASSVAVYDSEDQYFGPGTRLLVL.

The V call is TRBV4-1, the J call TRBJ2-7, with 10 bases matching TRBD1. The CDR3 loop spans 15 amino acids. V shed 4 bases and J 3 bases; nucleotides not matched to a gene: 6. CDR1 MGHRA and CDR2 YSYEKL come from the germline V gene. CDR3 residues: CASSRGDRGLYEQYF. The CDR3 DNA reads TGCGCCAGCAGCCGAGGGGACAGGGGCCTCTACGAGCAGTACTTC.

CDR3 in DNA: TGTGCCACCAGCAGAGATTCGGGGGGATTTTACTCCAATGAGCAGTTCTTC. Translated, it gives CATSRDSGGFYSNEQFF. The J gene is TRBJ2-1, the V gene TRBV15, with 7 bases matching TRBD2. Per germline, CDR1 LNHNV and CDR2 YYDKDF (reference sequence). The V and J ends lost 0 bases and 6 bases, in that order; junction bases with no gene match: 11. This CDR3 comprises 17 residues.

The rearrangement uses TRBV27 and TRBJ2-5, with 13 bases matching TRBD2. CDR1 MNHEY and CDR2 SMNVEV come from the germline V gene (reference sequence). Trimming took 5 bases from V and 7 from J; bases not matched to a gene: 10. CDR3 length: 16 amino acids. The CDR3 here is CASSITGLAGAGTQYF. In DNA form, the CDR3 reads TGTGCCAGCAGTATCACTGGACTAGCGGGGGCTGGGACCCAGTACTTC.

This chain uses TRBV19 with TRBJ2-1; 8 nucleotides align to TRBD2. The CDR3 contains 15 residues. The V gene's germline CDR1 is LNHDA and CDR2 SQIVND (reference sequence). J lost 4 bases, V lost 5 bases, and 7 bases had no gene match. DNA for the CDR3: TGTGCCAGTAGTTCGGGGGGGCCTTGGTACAATGAGCAGTTCTTC. This translates into CASSSGGPWYNEQFF.

The chain combines TRBV29-1 with TRBJ1-2; TRBD1 might be the D (5 bases). Trimming cost V 7 bases and J 8 bases, with 17 bases left between them. This CDR3 has 12 residues. CDR1 is SQVTM, CDR2 ANQGSEA, per germline. The CDR3: CSGRQLSDGYTF. The CDR3 coding sequence is TGCAGCGGTCGACAGCTATCAGACGGCTACACCTTC.

This sequence joins TRBV7-4 and TRBJ1-1, with D tentatively TRBD1 (6 bases). The CDR3 runs 14 residues. CDR1 SGHVT and CDR2 SQSDAQ come from the germline V gene. V was cut by 1 base and J by 6 bases, with 12 bases left in between. The CDR3 loop is CASSLVYEGAEAFF. CDR3 nucleotides: TGTGCCAGCAGCTTAGTATATGAGGGGGCTGAAGCTTTCTTT.

This rearrangement joins TRBV11-2 to TRBJ2-2; weak D call: TRBD1 (5 bases). Trimming pared 4 bases from V and 0 bases from J, leaving 15 bases between. The CDR3 is 17 residues long. Germline V gene sequence: CDR1 SGHAT, CDR2 FQNNGV. The CDR3 reads CASSSSGFSTNTGELFF. For the CDR3, the DNA is TGTGCCAGCAGCTCTTCAGGGTTTTCAACGAACACCGGGGAGCTGTTTTTT.

This chain joins TRBV4-2 and TRBJ1-4; TRBD1 aligns across 11 bases. The CDR3 has 16 amino acids. The V segment lost 4 bases and the J segment 7 bases; nucleotides outside the gene matches: 8. From germline, CDR1 is LGHNA and CDR2 YNFKEQ. In nucleotides, the CDR3 is TGTGCCAGCAGCCGCCGGACAGGGGGCCTGGGTGAAAAACTGTTTTTT. Its translation is CASSRRTGGLGEKLFF.

The CDR3 nucleotides are TGTGCCAGCAGCCGGACACGCTCTGGAAACACCATATATTTT. It yields the protein CASSRTRSGNTIYF. The gene calls are TRBV11-2 and TRBJ1-3; D might be TRBD1 (5 bases). Trimming cost V 5 bases and J 0 bases, with 8 bases left between them. This CDR3 is 14 amino acids long. Germline V lookup: CDR1 SGHAT, CDR2 FQNNGV.

J is TRBJ2-7 and V is TRBV18; 7 nucleotides match TRBD2. This CDR3 contains 22 residues. Germline V gives CDR1 KGHSH, CDR2 LQKENI. With V trimmed by 3 bases and J by 2 bases, 28 bases remained unmatched. In DNA form, the CDR3 reads TGTGCCAGCTCACCCTATCCACACCTGCCTTTTCAAGGCGCGGGGGAGCCCTACGAGCAGTACTTC. Translating it yields CASSPYPHLPFQGAGEPYEQYF.

This rearrangement joins TRBV6-1 to TRBJ1-5, with D unresolved. The V end lost 4 bases, the J end lost 8 bases, and 18 bases lay between the germline ends. This CDR3 contains 15 residues. Germline loops: CDR1 MNHNS, CDR2 SASEGT. The CDR3 is CASSGHLTYQEPQHF. The CDR3 DNA sequence: TGTGCCAGCAGTGGGCACCTGACCTACCAGGAGCCCCAGCATTTT.

The chain uses TRBV6-5 and TRBJ1-2; 9 nucleotides line up with TRBD1. Trimming cost V 11 bases and J 4 bases; bases outside gene matches: 14. In germline, CDR1 is MNHEY, CDR2 SVGAGI. This CDR3 spans 15 amino acids. The CDR3 region has the DNA TGTGCCTCCAACCGGGACAGGGAGGGTGCCTATGGCTACACCTTC. Amino acid sequence: CASNRDREGAYGYTF.

This chain's CDR3 is CASSELWTGGLWGTQYF. The CDR3 DNA is TGTGCCAGCAGTGAATTGTGGACAGGGGGCCTTTGGGGTACGCAGTATTTT. The J gene is TRBJ2-3, the V gene TRBV2; 11 positions match TRBD1. Germline CDR1 is SNHLY and CDR2 is FYNNEI. V shed 2 bases, J shed 8 bases, and the junction held 12 bases outside the gene matches. This CDR3 comprises 17 residues. Full variable domain (remainder filled in from reference TRBV2 and TRBJ2-3): EPEVTQTPSHQVTQMGQEVILRCVPISNHLYFYWYRQILGQKVEFLVSFYNNEISEKSEIFDDQFSVERPDGSNFTLKIRSTKLEDSAMYFCASSELWTGGLWGTQYFGPGTRLTVL.

CDR3 in DNA: TGCAGCGCCCCCGGGGGTTCAGGTAACGACGGCTACACCTTC. It translates to CSAPGGSGNDGYTF. The chain is built from TRBV29-1 and TRBJ1-2, with TRBD1 as a possible D gene (5 bases). V was cut by 7 bases and J by 8 bases, with 23 bases left in between. The CDR3 has 14 amino acids. The germline gives CDR1 SQVTM, CDR2 ANQGSEA.

This chain links TRBV9 with TRBJ2-6; 8 positions match TRBD2. Trimming cost V 2 bases and J 0 bases; bases outside gene matches: 7. Germline-derived CDR1 and CDR2 are SGDLS and YYNGEE. The CDR3 contains 18 residues. In nucleotides, the CDR3 is TGTGCCAGCAGCGTGTGCGGGACTAGGAGCTCTGGGGCCAACGTCCTGACTTTC. Translated, it gives CASSVCGTRSSGANVLTF.

The chain is built from TRBV6-4 and TRBJ1-5, with D perhaps TRBD1 (5 bases). The CDR3 contains 15 residues. Between the trimmed V and J ends, which lost 6 bases and 4 bases, there was a span of 16 bases. The germline V gene encodes CDR1 MRHNA and CDR2 SNTAGT. In DNA form, the CDR3 reads TGTGCCAGCAGCAGAAGGACACGGGTTAATCAGCCCCAGCATTTT. The encoded protein is CASSRRTRVNQPQHF.

On this clone itself: Other nucleotide sequences in the sample specify the same CDR3. The chain uses TRBV5-1 and TRBJ2-3, with D tentatively TRBD1 (5 bases). CDR3 length: 17 residues. In germline, CDR1 is SGHRS, CDR2 YFSETQ. V was trimmed by 0 bases and J by 4 bases, leaving 18 bases between them. CDR3 protein: CASSLGGPGIVPDTQYF. Written as DNA, the CDR3 is TGCGCCAGCAGCTTGGGAGGCCCAGGGATAGTGCCAGATACGCAGTATTTT. The whole variable domain, filled in from reference TRBV5-1 and TRBJ2-3, reads KAGVTQTPRYLIKTRGQQVTLSCSPISGHRSVSWYQQTPGQGLQFLFEYFSETQRNKGNFPGRFSGRQFSNSRSEMNVSTLELGDSALYLCASSLGGPGIVPDTQYFGPGTRLTVL.

There are a few counts of this clone. The chain employs TRBV18 and TRBJ1-2; D is possibly TRBD1 (6 bases). In germline, CDR1 is KGHSH, CDR2 LQKENI. V was pared by 3 bases and J by 0 bases, with 14 bases between. The CDR3 is 16 residues long. CDR3 residues: CASSPGYRDSNYGYTF. As DNA, the CDR3 is TGTGCCAGCTCACCGGGCTACAGGGATTCTAACTATGGCTACACCTTC.

The genes are TRBV7-9 and TRBJ1-2, with D perhaps TRBD1 (6 bases). Looked up from germline, CDR1 is SEHNR and CDR2 is FQNEAQ (reference sequence). The length of the CDR3 is 16 residues. Trimming removed 2 bases at V and 3 bases at J, with 16 bases between. The chain's CDR3 is CASSLRSGEGDYGYTF. CDR3 DNA: TGTGCCAGCAGCTTAAGGTCGGGGGAGGGGGACTATGGCTACACCTTC.

This chain joins TRBV2 and TRBJ2-5; 7 bases are a match to TRBD1. Germline values: CDR1 SNHLY, CDR2 FYNNEI. This CDR3 has 15 residues. V lost 8 bases and J lost 6; bases outside the gene matches: 15. This CDR3 reads CASQGERVRWKTQYF. The CDR3 nucleotides read TGTGCCAGCCAGGGGGAAAGGGTAAGGTGGAAGACCCAGTACTTC.

V gene TRBV11-2 combines with J gene TRBJ1-3, with a weak D call TRBD1 (5 bases). V lost 0 bases and J lost 7, with 22 bases in between. Per germline, CDR1 SGHAT and CDR2 FQNNGV. This CDR3 region has 18 residues. CDR3 protein: CASSLEWGDLTFENTIYF. The DNA of the CDR3 is TGTGCCAGCAGCTTAGAGTGGGGGGACTTAACGTTTGAGAACACCATATATTTT.

The J gene is TRBJ1-2, the V gene TRBV15; weak D call: TRBD1 (6 bases). The V end lost 4 bases, the J end lost 6 bases, and 21 bases lay between the germline ends. The CDR3 is 16 amino acids. The V gene's germline CDR1 is LNHNV and CDR2 YYDKDF (reference sequence). The CDR3 DNA is TGTGCCACCAGCATCCTCCACCCAGGGGAGGGCGATGGCTACACCTTC. This translates into CATSILHPGEGDGYTF.

This clone has a handful of counts. The chain is built from TRBV5-1 and TRBJ1-3, with 8 bases that match TRBD1. V lost 4 bases to trimming and J lost 0 bases; unmatched junction nucleotides: 9. The CDR3 is 17 residues long. The V gene's germline CDR1 is SGHRS and CDR2 YFSETQ. The CDR3 bases are TGCGCCAGCAGCAAAAAACCAGGGGGCACCTCTGGAAACACCATATATTTT. This sequence encodes CASSKKPGGTSGNTIYF.

The genes are TRBV4-1 and TRBJ1-5; possible D gene TRBD1, 5 bases. Germline V CDR1 and CDR2: MGHRA, YSYEKL. Between the trimmed V and J ends, which lost 0 bases and 4 bases, there was a span of 10 bases. The CDR3 is 15 amino acids. The CDR3 DNA follows: TGCGCCAGCAGCCAAGATGTGTCAGGGAATCAGCCCCAGCATTTT. The encoded protein is CASSQDVSGNQPQHF.

The gene calls are TRBV30 and TRBJ1-2; a weak D match, TRBD1 (5 bases). V lost 0 bases to trimming and J lost 4 bases, with 18 bases between them. Looked up from germline, CDR1 is GTSNPN and CDR2 is SVGIG (reference sequence). There are 16 residues in the CDR3. DNA of the CDR3: TGTGCCTGGAGTGTACGTCTGGGCAGGGATACCTATGGCTACACCTTC. This gives the protein CAWSVRLGRDTYGYTF.